This T cell receptor (beta chain) originates from a study of blood T cell repertoires in COVID-19. Study information: Spain, Italy and the United States supplied samples that represented acute and convalescent COVID-19. PBMCs, B-cell-depleted T cells, or T cells were the source of the cDNA or gDNA that made up the material.

The authors' processing: Nucleated cell counts were estimated from reference gene primer amplification. The table came from immunoSEQ multiplex PCR; TCRdb's copy has only in-frame clones and leaves some out. V and J calls and clone size come straight from that table; D and trimming were deduced from the DNA. Of some 120,000 clones listed, over 75% are singletons. V lost 4 bases, J lost 6 bases, and 13 bases stayed unmatched. Per the germline V gene, CDR1 is SGHDT and CDR2 is YYEEEE. The CDR3 covers 16 residues. This sequence was found in a man between 45 and 60 years old with acute or convalescent COVID-19. The chain uses TRBV5-6 and TRBJ1-5; 7 bases align to TRBD1. Sequences were obtained from peripheral blood. Here the CDR3 DNA reads TGTGCCAGCAGCCTTAGCACAGGGGTCGGAGGTCAGCCCCAGCATTTT. Translating gives CASSLSTGVGGQPQHF.